The sequence of this TCR beta chain was determined in a study of Ad26.COV2.S vaccination and SARS-CoV-2 variants. Study background: Donor was assigned to the Ad26.COV2.S arm of trial COV1001. Ad26.COV2.S, an intramuscular injection, was given once or twice 56 days apart. Study results and limitations: The TCR-based breadth and depth measures might underestimate overall T cell responses. Placebo recipients and vaccine recipients were similar in non-spike TCR breadth.

To note about this clone: Antigen: not known.

In germline, CDR1 is MDHEN, CDR2 SYDVKM. The CDR3 extends over 16 amino acids. Germline trimming cut 9 bases from V and 0 bases from J; bases unmatched to any gene: 11. Profiling relied on immunoSEQ multiplex PCR, and the TCRdb table lists in-frame clones only, not all of them. The sample has approximately 450,000 clones; approximately 92% are singletons. As to treatment: roughly 19 received Ad26.COV2.S at low or high dose, single or two shots; roughly five received placebo; per-sample allocation not given. Specimen acquisition occurred on day 63 following the initial vaccine or placebo injection. The sample was peripheral blood, taken in a trial of Ad26.COV2.S vaccine versus placebo. This chain connects TRBV28 to TRBJ2-1; 7 bases line up with TRBD2. This clonotype was obtained from a person aged 18-65 years who received the Ad26.COV2.S COVID-19 vaccine or a placebo. CDR3 amino acids: CASNEAGVSSYNEQFF. DNA of the CDR3: TGTGCCAGTAACGAGGCGGGAGTATCCTCCTACAATGAGCAGTTCTTC. Filled out from reference TRBV28 and TRBJ2-1, the complete variable domain reads DVKVTQSSRYLVKRTGEKVFLECVQDMDHENMFWYRQDPGLGLRLIYFSYDVKMKEKGDIPEGYSVSREKKERFSLILESASTNQTSMYLCASNEAGVSSYNEQFFGPGTRLTVL.